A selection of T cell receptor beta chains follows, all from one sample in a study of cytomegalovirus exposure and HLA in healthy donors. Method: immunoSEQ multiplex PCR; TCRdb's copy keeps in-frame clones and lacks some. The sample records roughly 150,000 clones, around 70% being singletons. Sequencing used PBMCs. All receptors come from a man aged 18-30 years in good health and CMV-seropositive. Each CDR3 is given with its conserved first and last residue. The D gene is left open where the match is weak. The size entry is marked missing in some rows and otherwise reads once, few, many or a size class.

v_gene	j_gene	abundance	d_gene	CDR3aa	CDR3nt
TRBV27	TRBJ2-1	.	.	CASSTLKQGIDEQFF	TGTGCCAGCAGTACTCTCAAACAGGGCATCGATGAGCAGTTCTTC
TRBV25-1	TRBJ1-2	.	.	CASSENEVANYGYTF	TGTGCCAGCAGTGAAAACGAGGTAGCTAACTATGGCTACACCTTC
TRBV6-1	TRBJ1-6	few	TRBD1	CASSPGTGGSPLHF	TGTGCCAGCAGCCCCGGGACAGGGGGTTCACCCCTCCACTTT
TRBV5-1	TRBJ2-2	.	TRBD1	CASKGQGASTGELFF	TGCGCCAGCAAAGGGCAGGGGGCTAGCACCGGGGAGCTGTTTTTT
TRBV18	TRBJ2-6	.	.	CASSPSTGVQGHSGANVLTF	TGTGCCAGCTCACCCAGTACGGGAGTGCAGGGCCACTCTGGGGCCAACGTCCTGACTTTC
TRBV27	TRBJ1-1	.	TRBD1	CASSSRGQGTEAFF	TGTGCCAGCAGTTCCAGGGGGCAGGGCACTGAAGCTTTCTTT
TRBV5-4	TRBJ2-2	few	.	CASSPSGRGTGELFF	TGTGCCAGCAGCCCCTCCGGTAGAGGCACCGGGGAGCTGTTTTTT
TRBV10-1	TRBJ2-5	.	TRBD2	CASSESGLAGETQYF	TGCGCCAGCAGTGAGTCGGGACTAGCGGGAGAGACCCAGTACTTC
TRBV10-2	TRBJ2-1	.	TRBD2	CASSSGTSEGGFF	TGCGCCAGCAGTTCCGGGACTAGCGAGGGGGGGTTCTTC
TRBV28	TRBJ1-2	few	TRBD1	CASSPVDRETNYGYTF	TGTGCCAGCAGTCCGGTCGACAGGGAGACTAACTATGGCTACACCTTC
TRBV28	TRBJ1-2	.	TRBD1	CASSAGQVTYGYTF	TGTGCCAGCAGTGCGGGACAGGTGACCTATGGCTACACCTTC
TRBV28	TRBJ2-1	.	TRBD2	CASSPRQTGGYNEQFF	TGTGCCAGCAGCCCCCGCCAGACGGGAGGGTACAATGAGCAGTTCTTC
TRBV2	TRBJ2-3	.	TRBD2	CASTAGDTDTQYF	TGTGCCAGCACGGCGGGAGATACAGATACGCAGTATTTT
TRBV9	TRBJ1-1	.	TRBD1	CASSVATGAVNTEAFF	TGTGCCAGCAGCGTAGCGACAGGGGCGGTGAACACTGAAGCTTTCTTT
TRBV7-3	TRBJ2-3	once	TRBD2	CASSLTLSGAGGSTDTQYF	TGTGCCAGCAGCTTAACGTTAAGTGGCGCGGGGGGAAGCACAGATACGCAGTATTTT
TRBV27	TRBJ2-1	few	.	CASSDRQDNEQFF	TGTGCCAGCAGTGACCGACAGGACAATGAGCAGTTCTTC
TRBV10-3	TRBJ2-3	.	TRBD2	CAISDPGLAGGLSDTQYF	TGTGCCATCAGCGATCCGGGACTAGCGGGGGGTCTCTCAGATACGCAGTATTTT
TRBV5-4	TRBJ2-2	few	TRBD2	CASSPTMEGTTNTGELFF	TGTGCCAGCAGCCCAACAATGGAGGGGACTACGAACACCGGGGAGCTGTTTTTT
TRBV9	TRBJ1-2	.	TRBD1	CASSGGTGGYYGYTF	TGTGCCAGCAGCGGAGGGACAGGGGGATACTATGGCTACACCTTC
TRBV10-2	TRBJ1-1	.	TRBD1	CASRPLPGQGMGDTEAFF	TGCGCCAGCCGCCCGTTACCGGGACAGGGTATGGGGGACACTGAAGCTTTCTTT
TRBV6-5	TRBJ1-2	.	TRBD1	CASSRQGDRGYGYTF	TGTGCCAGCAGTCGACAGGGGGATCGGGGCTATGGCTACACCTTC
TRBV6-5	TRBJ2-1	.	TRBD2	CASRRTSGAYNEQFF	TGTGCCAGCAGGAGAACTAGCGGGGCCTACAATGAGCAGTTCTTC
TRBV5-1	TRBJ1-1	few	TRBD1	CASSFGQDPWNTEAFF	TGCGCCAGCAGCTTCGGACAGGACCCATGGAACACTGAAGCTTTCTTT
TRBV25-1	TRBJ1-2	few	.	CASSEYFPDSYGYTF	TGTGCCAGCAGTGAATATTTCCCCGACAGCTATGGCTACACCTTC
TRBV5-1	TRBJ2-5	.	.	CASKGGNQNTAETQYF	TGCGCCAGCAAAGGCGGAAACCAAAACACCGCAGAGACCCAGTACTTC
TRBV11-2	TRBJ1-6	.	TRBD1	CASSSGQGNSPLHF	TGTGCCAGCAGCTCAGGACAGGGTAATTCACCCCTCCACTTT
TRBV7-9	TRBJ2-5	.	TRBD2	CASSRTSGNQETQYF	TGTGCCAGCAGCCGGACTAGCGGGAACCAAGAGACCCAGTACTTC
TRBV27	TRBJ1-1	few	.	CASGRVEQAFF	TGTGCCAGCGGTCGGGTGGAACAAGCTTTCTTT
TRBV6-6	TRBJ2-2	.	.	CASSPQVPSNTGELFF	TGTGCCAGCAGTCCCCAGGTACCATCGAACACCGGGGAGCTGTTTTTT
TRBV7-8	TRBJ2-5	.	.	CASSLRGSETQYF	TGTGCCAGCAGCTTAAGGGGTTCGGAGACCCAGTACTTC
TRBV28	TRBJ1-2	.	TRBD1	CASSPQGPVYTNYGYTF	TGTGCCAGCAGTCCACAGGGGCCGGTCTATACTAACTATGGCTACACCTTC
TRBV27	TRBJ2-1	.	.	CASSYLPSYNEQFF	TGTGCCAGCAGTTATCTACCCTCCTACAATGAGCAGTTCTTC
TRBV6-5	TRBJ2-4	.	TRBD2	CAGKAGEANIQYF	TGTGCCGGAAAAGCGGGAGAGGCAAACATTCAGTACTTC
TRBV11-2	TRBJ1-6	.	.	CASSLGGGLNSPLHF	TGTGCCAGCAGCTTAGGGGGGGGGCTAAACTCACCCCTCCACTTT
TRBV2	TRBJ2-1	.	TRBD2	CASSPDRLAGVRGGSEQFF	TGTGCCAGCAGTCCCGACCGACTAGCGGGAGTTCGGGGGGGTAGTGAGCAGTTCTTC
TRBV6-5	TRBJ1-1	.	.	CASRYTGDTEAFF	TGTGCCAGCAGGTACACCGGGGACACTGAAGCTTTCTTT
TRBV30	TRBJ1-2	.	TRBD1	CAWSLPGQEHYGYTF	TGTGCCTGGAGTCTACCGGGACAGGAGCACTATGGCTACACCTTC
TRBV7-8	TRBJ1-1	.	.	CASWLGAATEAFF	TGTGCCAGCTGGTTGGGGGCGGCCACTGAAGCTTTCTTT
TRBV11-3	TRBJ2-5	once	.	CASSTGLLRDQYF	TGTGCCAGCAGCACCGGACTCCTTAGGGACCAGTACTTC
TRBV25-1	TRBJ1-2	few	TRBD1	CASSETGGVNGYTF	TGTGCCAGCAGTGAAACAGGGGGCGTCAATGGCTACACCTTC
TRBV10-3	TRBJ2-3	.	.	CAISSSRVGTDTQYF	TGTGCCATCAGTTCCTCACGAGTGGGCACAGATACGCAGTATTTT
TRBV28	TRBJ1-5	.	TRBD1	CASSAHRDRGLNQPQHF	TGTGCCAGCAGTGCGCACCGGGACAGGGGGCTGAATCAGCCCCAGCATTTT
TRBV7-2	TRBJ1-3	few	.	CASSVPGYGTIYF	TGTGCCAGCAGCGTGCCGGGATATGGCACCATATATTTT
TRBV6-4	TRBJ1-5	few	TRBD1	CASSDGTGAQPQHF	TGTGCCAGCAGTGACGGGACAGGGGCTCAGCCCCAGCATTTT
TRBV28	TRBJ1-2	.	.	CASSWGQSYGYTF	TGTGCCAGCAGCTGGGGACAAAGCTATGGCTACACCTTC